This T cell receptor (beta chain) was sequenced for a study of cytomegalovirus exposure and HLA in healthy donors. About this clone: Its target is unknown.

Points from the study as a whole: In a later analysis, TCR beta V- and J-gene trimming showed a link to a missense DCLRE1C variant. Most of the CMV-associated TCR beta chains (in a later analysis) appeared to be HLA-restricted. As a later analysis revealed, the rate of TCR association differed by HLA locus, with DRB1 most and HLA-C fewest.

PCR involved 60 Vbeta and 13 Jbeta primers. Measured with immunoSEQ multiplex PCR; TCRdb has only the in-frame clones, and not every one. This sample has over 40,000 clones, with roughly nine tenths found just once. The material sequenced was PBMCs. This sequence originates from a woman between 35 and 50 years old in good health and CMV-seropositive.

The CDR3 DNA reads TGTGCCAGCAGTGACTTAGCGGGAGTTGGCACAGATACGCAGTATTTT. It specifies CASSDLAGVGTDTQYF. J is TRBJ2-3 and V is TRBV6-1; 9 bases agree with TRBD2. With 3 bases clipped from V and 1 base from J, the junction kept 5 bases outside the gene matches. This CDR3 is built from 16 residues. The V gene's germline CDR1 is MNHNS and CDR2 SASEGT.